This T cell receptor (beta chain) emerged from a study of T-cell memory formation after mild COVID-19. MiXCR, run by TCRdb on the 5' RACE reads, gives a single entry per CDR3 protein. This table has fewer than 700,000 distinct CDR3 sequences, roughly 21% appearing once. There are a few counts of this clonotype. The CDR3 extends over 14 amino acids. V was pared by 5 bases and J by 3 bases, with 12 bases between. From germline, CDR1 is SEHNR and CDR2 FQNEAQ (reference sequence). V and J are TRBV7-9 and TRBJ2-3, with D maybe TRBD1 (5 bases). Sequencing input: PBMCs or a T cell subset sorted from them (not recorded which). The clonotype originates from an adult woman who had mild COVID-19 (a few samples of this study predate the infection). Cell type and time point are not known. The CDR3: CASSRTLGTDTQYF. The CDR3 nucleotides are TGTGCCAGCAGCCGGACACTGGGTACAGATACGCAGTATTTT.